The 9 T cell receptor beta chains reported below all come from one sample, sequenced in a study of vaccination effects on CD4 cells after COVID-19. Sequencing in the ViraFEST assay came after antigen-specific CD4+ T cells had been expanded with viral peptide pools, which were used to stimulate PBMC. Subsequent to 10 days of culture, CD4+ T cells were isolated. As their vaccination, participants received two doses of either BNT162b2 or mRNA-1273. The assay was immunoSEQ multiplex PCR, and TCRdb's table has in-frame clones only and misses some. Here the sample spans approximately 65,000 clones, 74% being singletons. These TCRs are of unknown antigen specificity. The sample here was CD4+ T cells from PBMCs cultured with HCoV-229E spike peptides, taken after COVID-19 vaccination. The receptors derive from a human donor who received a COVID-19 vaccine.

The V and J genes are TRBV4-3 and TRBJ1-2, with a possible D match to TRBD1 (6 bases). Looked up from germline, CDR1 is LGHNA and CDR2 is YSLEER. CDR3 length: 14 residues. V was trimmed by 8 bases and J by 4 bases, leaving 17 bases between them. This CDR3 reads CASAIQGTAYGYTF. The CDR3 DNA is TGCGCCAGCGCAATACAGGGAACCGCCTATGGCTACACCTTC.

This chain joins TRBV7-2 and TRBJ2-1; no reliable D call. V was shortened by 2 bases and J by 6 bases, with 11 bases between the two germline ends. Germline lookup yields CDR1 SGHTA and CDR2 FQGNSA. CDR3 length: 14 residues. CDR3 region: CASSLTAAVNEQFF. In DNA form, the CDR3 reads TGTGCCAGCAGCTTAACCGCGGCGGTCAATGAGCAGTTCTTC.

This chain uses TRBV27 with TRBJ2-2; D is tentatively TRBD1 or TRBD2 (7 bases each). The V end was cut by 4 bases, the J end by 7 bases, with 19 bases between. Germline assignment: CDR1 MNHEY and CDR2 SMNVEV (reference sequence). This CDR3 is 16 amino acids long. For the CDR3, the DNA is TGTGCCAGCAGTTACGCAGGGGGGGGGCTGAGCGGGGAGCTGTTTTTT. It encodes CASSYAGGGLSGELFF.

The V call is TRBV7-9, the J call TRBJ1-4, with 7 positions matching TRBD1. The CDR3 runs to 16 residues. Per the germline V gene, CDR1 is SEHNR and CDR2 is FQNEAQ (reference sequence). Germline trimming cut 1 base from V and 5 bases from J; bases unmatched to any gene: 7. The CDR3 region is CASSLDRDSKNEKLFF. CDR3 coding DNA: TGTGCCAGCAGCTTAGACCGGGACAGCAAGAATGAAAAACTGTTTTTT. The whole variable domain, remainder taken from reference TRBV7-9 and TRBJ1-4, is DTGVSQNPRHKITKRGQNVTFRCDPISEHNRLYWYRQTLGQGPEFLTYFQNEAQLEKSRLLSDRFSAERPKGSFSTLEIQRTEQGDSAMYLCASSLDRDSKNEKLFFGSGTQLSVL.

The chain couples TRBV19 to TRBJ1-4; a weak D match, TRBD1 (6 bases). This CDR3 spans 13 amino acids. Deletions cut 7 bases from V and 2 bases from J, with 8 bases between. Germline V gives CDR1 LNHDA, CDR2 SQIVND (reference sequence). The chain's CDR3 is CASNRDTNEKLFF. CDR3 coding DNA: TGTGCCAGTAACAGGGACACTAATGAAAAACTGTTTTTT.

The chain couples TRBV3-1 (or the pseudogene TRBV3-2) to TRBJ1-3; D possibly corresponds to TRBD1 (6 bases). V was shortened by 2 bases and J by 2 bases, with 13 bases between the two germline ends. This CDR3 region has 16 residues. The V gene's germline CDR1 is LGHDT and CDR2 YNNKEL (reference sequence). The DNA for the CDR3 is TGTGCCAGCAGCCAAAGGGGCCGGGACACTGGAAACACCATATATTTT. As protein: CASSQRGRDTGNTIYF.

J is TRBJ1-1 and V is TRBV6-5; D remains ambiguous. This CDR3 spans 13 amino acids. In germline, CDR1 is MNHEY, CDR2 SVGAGI. V shed 8 bases and J shed 0 bases, with 10 bases lying between them. CDR3 sequence (DNA): TGTGCCAGCTTCTTCCAGGTGAACACTGAAGCTTTCTTT. The encoded protein is CASFFQVNTEAFF.

This rearrangement joins TRBV4-3 to TRBJ2-3, with a weak D call TRBD2 (6 bases). The V end was cut by 1 base, the J end by 2 bases, with 13 bases between. CDR3 length equals 16 residues. Germline V gives CDR1 LGHNA, CDR2 YSLEER. This chain's CDR3 is CASSQAAGLTTDTQYF. DNA for the CDR3: TGCGCCAGCAGCCAAGCGGCGGGACTGACCACAGATACGCAGTATTTT.

This chain joins TRBV5-1 and TRBJ2-5, with 8 bases matching TRBD2. Unmatched junction bases numbered 14, after V lost 8 bases and J lost 5 bases. Germline lookup yields CDR1 SGHRS and CDR2 YFSETQ. The CDR3 loop spans 15 amino acids. The CDR3 bases are TGCGCCAGTAAGGAAATAGCGGGGATGGAGGAGACCCAGTACTTC. This translates into CASKEIAGMEETQYF.